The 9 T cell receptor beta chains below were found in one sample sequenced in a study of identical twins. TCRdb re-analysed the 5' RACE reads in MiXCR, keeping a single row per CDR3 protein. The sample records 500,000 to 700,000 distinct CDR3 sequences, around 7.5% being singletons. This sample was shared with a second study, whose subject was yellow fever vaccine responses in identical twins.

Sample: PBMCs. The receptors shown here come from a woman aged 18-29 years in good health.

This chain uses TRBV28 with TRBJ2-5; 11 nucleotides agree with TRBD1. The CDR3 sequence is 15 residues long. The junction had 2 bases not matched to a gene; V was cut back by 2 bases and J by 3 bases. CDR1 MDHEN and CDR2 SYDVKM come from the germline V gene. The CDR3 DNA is TGTGCCAGCAGTTTAGGGACAGGGGGGAAAGAGACCCAGTACTTC. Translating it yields CASSLGTGGKETQYF.

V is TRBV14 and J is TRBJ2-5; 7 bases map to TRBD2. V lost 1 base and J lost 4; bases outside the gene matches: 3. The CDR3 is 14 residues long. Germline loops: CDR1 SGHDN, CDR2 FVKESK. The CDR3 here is CASSQVRERETQYF. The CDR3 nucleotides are TGTGCCAGCAGCCAAGTGCGGGAGCGAGAGACCCAGTACTTC.

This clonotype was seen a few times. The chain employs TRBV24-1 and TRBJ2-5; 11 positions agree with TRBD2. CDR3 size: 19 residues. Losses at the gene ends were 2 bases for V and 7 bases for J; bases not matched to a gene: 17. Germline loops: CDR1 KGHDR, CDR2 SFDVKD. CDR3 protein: CATSDSLIAGTSGGGTQYF. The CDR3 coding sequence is TGTGCCACCAGTGATTCGCTCATCGCCGGGACTAGCGGCGGCGGGACCCAGTACTTC.

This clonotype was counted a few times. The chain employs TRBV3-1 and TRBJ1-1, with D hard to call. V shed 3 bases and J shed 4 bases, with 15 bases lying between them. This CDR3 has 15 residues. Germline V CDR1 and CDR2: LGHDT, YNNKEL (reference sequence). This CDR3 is CASSHVWVLGTEAFF. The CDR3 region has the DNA TGTGCCAGCAGCCACGTTTGGGTGTTGGGCACTGAAGCTTTCTTT.

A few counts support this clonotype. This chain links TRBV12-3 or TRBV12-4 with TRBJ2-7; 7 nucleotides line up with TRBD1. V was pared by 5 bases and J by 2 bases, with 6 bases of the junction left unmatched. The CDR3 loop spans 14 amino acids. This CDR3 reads CASSPTGQPYEQYF. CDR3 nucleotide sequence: TGTGCCAGCAGTCCCACGGGACAGCCCTACGAGCAGTACTTC.

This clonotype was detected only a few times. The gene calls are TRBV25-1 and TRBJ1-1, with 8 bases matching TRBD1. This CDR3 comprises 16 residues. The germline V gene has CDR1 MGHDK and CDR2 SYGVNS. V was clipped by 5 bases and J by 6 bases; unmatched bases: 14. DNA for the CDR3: TGTGCCAGCAGTCCCCGGGACAGGACCATAGGGGCTGAAGCTTTCTTT. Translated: CASSPRDRTIGAEAFF. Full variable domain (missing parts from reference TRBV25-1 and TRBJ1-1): EADIYQTPRYLVIGTGKKITLECSQTMGHDKMYWYQQDPGMELHLIHYSYGVNSTEKGDLSSESTVSRIRTEHFPLTLESARPSHTSQYLCASSPRDRTIGAEAFFGQGTRLTVV.

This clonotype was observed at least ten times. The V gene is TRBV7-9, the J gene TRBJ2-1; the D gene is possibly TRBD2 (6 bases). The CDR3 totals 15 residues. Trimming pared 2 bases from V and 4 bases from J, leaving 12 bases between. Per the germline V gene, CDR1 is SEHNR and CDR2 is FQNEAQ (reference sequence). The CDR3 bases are TGTGCCAGCAGCTTAAGTGGCGGGGTTTACAATGAGCAGTTCTTC. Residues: CASSLSGGVYNEQFF.

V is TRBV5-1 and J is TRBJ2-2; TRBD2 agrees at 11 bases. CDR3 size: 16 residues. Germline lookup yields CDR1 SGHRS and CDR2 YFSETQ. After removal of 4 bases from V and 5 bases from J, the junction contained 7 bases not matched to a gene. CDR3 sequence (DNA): TGCGCCAGCAGCGGCCCTAGCGGGAGGAAGACCGGGGAGCTGTTTTTT. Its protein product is CASSGPSGRKTGELFF. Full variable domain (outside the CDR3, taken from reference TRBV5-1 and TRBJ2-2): KAGVTQTPRYLIKTRGQQVTLSCSPISGHRSVSWYQQTPGQGLQFLFEYFSETQRNKGNFPGRFSGRQFSNSRSEMNVSTLELGDSALYLCASSGPSGRKTGELFFGEGSRLTVL.

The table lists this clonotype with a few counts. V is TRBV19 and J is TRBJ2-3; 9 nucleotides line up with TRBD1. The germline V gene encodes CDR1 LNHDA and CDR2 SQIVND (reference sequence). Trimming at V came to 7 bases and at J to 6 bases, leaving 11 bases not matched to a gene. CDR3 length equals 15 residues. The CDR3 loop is CASTGAGQGSDTQYF. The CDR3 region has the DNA TGTGCCAGTACCGGAGCGGGACAGGGTTCTGATACGCAGTATTTT. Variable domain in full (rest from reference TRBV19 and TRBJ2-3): DGGITQSPKYLFRKEGQNVTLSCEQNLNHDAMYWYRQDPGQGLRLIYYSQIVNDFQKGDIAEGYSVSREKKESFPLTVTSAQKNPTAFYLCASTGAGQGSDTQYFGPGTRLTVL.